This entry lists 15 T cell receptor beta chains sequenced from one sample in a study of OX40 agonist ivuxolimab in advanced cancers. Here immunoSEQ multiplex PCR was the method, and the copy in TCRdb shows in-frame clones only, minus some. The data hold 77,000 or so clones, with roughly 91% observed a single time. Here the sequenced sample was CD4+ or CD8+ T cells sorted from blood, taken in a trial of the OX40 agonist ivuxolimab. All receptors come from an adult with an advanced solid tumor such as melanoma, head and neck, liver or kidney cancer.

This clone was counted once. The chain links TRBV9 to TRBJ1-6; 10 positions match TRBD1. From germline, CDR1 is SGDLS and CDR2 YYNGEE. The CDR3 has 15 amino acids. The V and J ends lost 4 bases and 13 bases, in that order; junction bases with no gene match: 11. As DNA, the CDR3 is TGTGCCAGCAGCACCGGACAGGGGGGCCCCAGTCCCCTCCACTTT. It yields the protein CASSTGQGGPSPLHF.

V usage is TRBV7-2 and J usage is TRBJ2-4, with unresolved D. V was pared by 3 bases and J by 0 bases, with 9 bases between. The CDR3 loop spans 15 amino acids. Germline V gene lookup returns CDR1 SGHTA and CDR2 FQGNSA. The CDR3 DNA is TGTGCCAGCAGCTTCTCACAGCTAGCCAAAAACATTCAGTACTTC. Its translation is CASSFSQLAKNIQYF.

V gene TRBV7-4 combines with J gene TRBJ2-2; D is perhaps TRBD1 (5 bases). CDR1 and CDR2 from the germline V gene are SGHVT and SQSDAQ. The ends were cut back, 5 bases at V and 4 bases at J, with 11 bases in the middle. The CDR3 length is 14 residues. CDR3 in amino acids: CASSHGHSTGELFF. The CDR3 DNA reads as TGTGCCAGCAGCCATGGACACTCCACCGGGGAGCTGTTTTTT.

The rearrangement links TRBV11-2 to TRBJ2-1; the match to TRBD2 covers 9 bases. The V and J ends lost 5 bases and 0 bases, in that order; junction bases with no gene match: 11. CDR1 is SGHAT, CDR2 FQNNGV, per germline. The length of the CDR3 is 18 residues. Written as DNA, the CDR3 is TGTGCCAGCAGCCCATTTTGGGCGGGAGGGAGCTCCTACAATGAGCAGTTCTTC. Translation gives CASSPFWAGGSSYNEQFF.

The rearrangement uses TRBV10-3 and TRBJ2-7; D gene uncertain. V lost 3 bases, J lost 3 bases, and 15 bases lay in between. The CDR3 consists of 15 residues. Germline loops: CDR1 ENHRY, CDR2 SYGVKD. In DNA form, the CDR3 reads TGTGCCATCAGTGAAAGCCAACAGCTCGTCTACGAGCAGTACTTC. It is translated as CAISESQQLVYEQYF.

This clone was seen a single time. A read error may account for a junction end that differs from germline. This chain uses TRBV19 with TRBJ1-1, with D possibly being TRBD1 (5 bases). The CDR3 totals 14 residues. Looked up from germline, CDR1 is LNHDA and CDR2 is SQIVND (reference sequence). CDR3 sequence reads: CTSSIQGSNTEAFF. CDR3 in DNA: TGTACCAGTAGTATCCAGGGCAGTAACACTGAAGCTTTCTTT.

The chain employs TRBV5-4 and TRBJ1-2; TRBD1 is a possible D gene (5 bases). This CDR3 comprises 14 residues. The germline gives CDR1 SGHNT, CDR2 YYREEE (reference sequence). V was trimmed by 2 bases and J by 4 bases, leaving 12 bases between them. The CDR3 DNA sequence: TGTGCCAGCAGCTTACAGACAGCTTCCTATGGCTACACCTTC. It codes for CASSLQTASYGYTF. The full variable domain, its missing parts supplied by reference TRBV5-4 and TRBJ1-2, is ETGVTQSPTHLIKTRGQQVTLRCSSQSGHNTVSWYQQALGQGPQFIFQYYREEENGRGNFPPRFSGLQFPNYSSELNVNALELDDSALYLCASSLQTASYGYTFGSGTRLTVV.

This clone showed up just once. The V call is TRBV19, the J call TRBJ1-4; possibly TRBD1 for D (5 bases). CDR3 length: 15 amino acids. The V end lost 1 base, the J end lost 0 bases, and 6 bases lay between the germline ends. Germline-derived CDR1 and CDR2 are LNHDA and SQIVND (reference sequence). CDR3 sequence: CASSIGGATNEKLFF. The CDR3 DNA is TGTGCCAGTAGTATAGGGGGGGCAACTAATGAAAAACTGTTTTTT.

The V gene is TRBV30, the J gene TRBJ2-1; maybe TRBD2 (7 bases). V lost 6 bases to trimming and J lost 7 bases, with 31 bases between them. This CDR3 comprises 18 residues. In germline, CDR1 is GTSNPN, CDR2 SVGIG (reference sequence). The CDR3 sequence: CACTALPGGQKVFNEQFF. CDR3 nucleotide sequence: TGTGCCTGCACTGCGCTTCCGGGAGGACAGAAGGTTTTTAATGAGCAGTTCTTC.

The chain employs TRBV30 and TRBJ1-1; no reliable D call. This CDR3 comprises 12 residues. CDR1 and CDR2 from the germline V gene are GTSNPN and SVGIG (reference sequence). Trimming shortened V by 4 bases and J by 3 bases, and 9 bases separated the two germline ends. CDR3 protein: CAWKFGDTEAFF. The DNA for the CDR3 is TGTGCCTGGAAGTTTGGGGACACTGAAGCTTTCTTT.

The chain carries TRBV19 and TRBJ1-3; D remains ambiguous. This CDR3 is built from 15 residues. Germline V CDR1 and CDR2: LNHDA, SQIVND (reference sequence). Trimming stripped 7 bases from V and 1 base from J, with 14 bases between. The CDR3 protein is CASTSVANSGNTIYF. CDR3 in DNA: TGTGCCAGTACGAGCGTGGCAAATTCTGGAAACACCATATATTTT.

As concerns this clone: Within the sample, other DNA sequences also encode this same CDR3. The J gene is TRBJ2-5, the V gene TRBV18; 7 bases match TRBD1. CDR3 size: 12 residues. Trimming cost V 3 bases and J 5 bases; bases outside gene matches: 0. CDR1 and CDR2 from the germline V gene are KGHSH and LQKENI. CDR3 sequence reads: CASSPDRETQYF. The CDR3, as DNA: TGTGCCAGCTCACCGGACAGGGAGACCCAGTACTTC.

This rearrangement joins TRBV2 to TRBJ1-3; possible D gene TRBD1, 5 bases. The CDR3 loop spans 14 amino acids. Germline V CDR1 and CDR2: SNHLY, FYNNEI. Trimming shortened V by 3 bases and J by 3 bases, and 9 bases separated the two germline ends. The CDR3, as DNA: TGTGCCAGCAGTGAGCAGGGATATGGAAACACCATATATTTT. Translating it yields CASSEQGYGNTIYF.

This clone was recorded once. J is TRBJ1-1 and V is TRBV19, with D uncertain. The CDR3 has 15 amino acids. The germline V gene has CDR1 LNHDA and CDR2 SQIVND (reference sequence). V was cut by 3 bases and J by 1 base, with 12 bases left in between. The chain's CDR3 is CASSISGVSNTEAFF. The CDR3 nucleotides are TGTGCCAGTAGTATTTCCGGGGTTTCGAACACTGAAGCTTTCTTT. Full variable domain (rest looked up from reference TRBV19 and TRBJ1-1): DGGITQSPKYLFRKEGQNVTLSCEQNLNHDAMYWYRQDPGQGLRLIYYSQIVNDFQKGDIAEGYSVSREKKESFPLTVTSAQKNPTAFYLCASSISGVSNTEAFFGQGTRLTVV.

This chain connects TRBV5-1 to TRBJ2-5, with 8 positions matching TRBD1. Trimming took 4 bases from V and 4 from J; bases not matched to a gene: 9. Germline lookup yields CDR1 SGHRS and CDR2 YFSETQ. The CDR3 is 15 residues long. The CDR3, as DNA: TGCGCCAGCAGCCGAAATCCGACAGGGGCAGAGACCCAGTACTTC. This codes for CASSRNPTGAETQYF.